Described below is a single TCR beta chain sequence and its context. These data are taken from a study of blood T cell repertoires in COVID-19. As for the study in general: The study drew acute and convalescent COVID-19 samples from the United States, Italy and Spain. PBMCs, B-cell-depleted T cells, or T cells provided the cDNA or gDNA that made up the material.

In Seattle, patients joined the study during active infection and were tracked longitudinally. V lost 6 bases and J lost 3; bases outside the gene matches: 3. Germline CDR1 MNHEY, CDR2 SVGAGI. This CDR3 region has 13 residues. In the source study's methods: Amplification of reference gene primers was used by the study to estimate nucleated cell counts. Libraries were prepared by immunoSEQ multiplex PCR; TCRdb keeps only in-frame clonotypes and omits some of them. The D gene and trimming were derived from the DNA, and the V and J assignments and clone size from that table. In the table there are roughly 150,000 clones, around 87% of which are singletons.

The source of this sequence is a woman of 80 years or more with COVID-19, enrolled during active disease. The chain recombines TRBV6-5 with TRBJ1-2, with 8 bases that match TRBD1. The sequenced sample consisted of peripheral blood. CDR3 loop: CASRATGDYGYTF. The CDR3 DNA sequence: TGTGCCAGCAGGGCGACAGGGGACTATGGCTACACCTTC.